Sequencing of this T cell receptor (beta chain) was carried out in a study of shared clonotypes between healthy human individuals. Study findings and constraints: Incompleteness in sorted-subset sequencing, despite large depth, was shown by rarefaction.

Trimming pared 3 bases from V and 0 bases from J, leaving 15 bases between. This CDR3 region has 17 residues. Germline V gene data show CDR1 as KGHSH and CDR2 as LQKENI. Sequencing used immunoSEQ multiplex PCR; TCRdb keeps in-frame clones, though not all of them. The data contain approximately 2.1 million clones, 85% to 95% of them seen just once; the ten biggest clones take up 0.39%. Note on this clone: Its antigen is not identified.

CD45RA-negative memory and CD45RA+ naive subsets were split from the CD4+ cells. This TCR came from a man between 18 and 29 years old in good health. Some clones in this sample may be carry-over from other donors' samples. The specimen sequenced was naive CD4+ T cells from PBMCs. The subset: CD45RA+ positively selected. The rearrangement links TRBV18 to TRBJ2-1, with D possibly being TRBD1 (6 bases). Here the CDR3 DNA reads TGTGCCAGCTCACCCCCCGGGACATTGAGCTCCTACAATGAGCAGTTCTTC. Protein: CASSPPGTLSSYNEQFF.